The rows below give T cell receptor beta chains drawn from one sample of a study of blood T cell repertoires in COVID-19. Sequencing used immunoSEQ multiplex PCR; TCRdb keeps in-frame clones, though not all of them. This repertoire shows about 190,000 clones, about four fifths found once; its top ten account for under 3%. The sequenced sample consisted of peripheral blood. The receptors come from a man aged 50 to 60 with active or convalescent COVID-19. The CDR3 runs from the conserved cysteine through the conserved F or W. The order of the fields is J gene, CDR3 length, D gene, clone size, V gene, CDR3 protein, CDR3 DNA. The D gene is left open where the match is weak. Only some rows state a clone size, as once, few, many or a class for expanded clones.

>TRBJ2-5|13|.|.|TRBV7-2
CASSPQGGETQYF
TGTGCCAGCAGCCCACAGGGGGGGGAGACCCAGTACTTC
>TRBJ1-2|15|TRBD1|.|TRBV3-1/TRBV3-2
CASSPSHRGNYGYTF
TGTGCCAGCAGCCCCAGCCACAGGGGAAACTATGGCTACACCTTC
>TRBJ1-4|15|.|few|TRBV9
CASSPRGGAGEKLFF
TGTGCCAGCAGCCCTAGGGGGGGCGCCGGGGAAAAACTGTTTTTT
>TRBJ1-2|14|.|few|TRBV28
CASTRQGRIYGYTF
TGTGCCAGCACCCGGCAGGGCAGGATCTATGGCTACACCTTC
>TRBJ2-3|15|.|.|TRBV5-6
CASSRSWGVPDTQYF
TGTGCCAGCAGCCGTAGTTGGGGGGTCCCAGATACGCAGTATTTT
>TRBJ1-6|15|.|few|TRBV30
CAWSQEEFYNSPLHF
TGTGCCTGGAGTCAAGAGGAATTTTATAATTCACCCCTCCACTTT
>TRBJ1-1|15|TRBD1|.|TRBV9
CASSFSTGVNTEAFF
TGTGCCAGCAGCTTCTCGACAGGGGTGAACACTGAAGCTTTCTTT
>TRBJ2-3|18|TRBD2|.|TRBV18
CASSPELAGATSTDTQYF
TGTGCCAGCTCACCGGAACTAGCGGGCGCAACTAGCACAGATACGCAGTATTTT
>TRBJ2-7|14|TRBD1|.|TRBV5-1
CASSLETGASEQYF
TGCGCCAGCAGCTTGGAAACAGGGGCATCCGAGCAGTACTTC
>TRBJ2-7|11|.|.|TRBV7-9
CASSSRDEQYF
TGTGCCAGCAGCTCGAGAGACGAGCAGTACTTC
>TRBJ2-5|16|.|.|TRBV5-5
CASSPGTQQSQETQYF
TGTGCCAGCAGCCCCGGGACTCAGCAGAGTCAAGAGACCCAGTACTTC
>TRBJ2-4|22|TRBD2|.|TRBV6-1
CASSENGLAGAPSVLAKNIQYF
TGTGCCAGCAGTGAAAACGGACTAGCGGGGGCCCCATCAGTACTAGCCAAAAACATTCAGTACTTC
>TRBJ1-1|13|.|.|TRBV9
CASSGGANTEAFF
TGTGCCAGCAGCGGTGGGGCAAACACTGAAGCTTTCTTT
>TRBJ2-7|15|.|.|TRBV27
CASSRSFGGSYEQYF
TGTGCCAGCAGTCGCAGTTTTGGCGGCTCCTACGAGCAGTACTTC
>TRBJ1-1|18|TRBD1|.|TRBV18
CASSLHGTGNTMNTEAFF
TGTGCCAGCTCACTCCATGGGACAGGGAATACCATGAACACTGAAGCTTTCTTT
>TRBJ1-5|18|TRBD1|.|TRBV28
CASRLGQGGVISNQPQHF
TGTGCCAGCAGACTCGGACAGGGTGGCGTTATAAGCAATCAGCCCCAGCATTTT
>TRBJ2-2|21|TRBD1|.|TRBV5-1
CASGRLGAFGGTGMSTGELFF
TGCGCCAGCGGCCGGCTCGGCGCGTTTGGGGGGACAGGGATGTCCACCGGGGAGCTGTTTTTT
>TRBJ2-1|16|TRBD1|.|TRBV20-1
CSASVPGQRDYNEQFF
TGCAGTGCTAGTGTTCCGGGACAGAGAGATTACAATGAGCAGTTCTTC
>TRBJ2-7|14|.|.|TRBV5-1
CASSRRGTDYEQYF
TGCGCCAGCAGCAGGAGGGGCACGGACTACGAGCAGTACTTC
>TRBJ1-2|18|TRBD1|.|TRBV4-3
CASSQDSRWGQGEYGYTF
TGCGCCAGCAGCCAAGATAGTCGGTGGGGACAGGGGGAATATGGCTACACCTTC
>TRBJ1-2|13|.|few|TRBV18
CASSPLGQNGYTF
TGTGCCAGCTCACCCCTCGGACAGAATGGCTACACCTTC
>TRBJ2-3|16|TRBD1|.|TRBV27
CASSLYWTGSTDTQYF
TGTGCCAGCAGTTTATATTGGACAGGGAGCACAGATACGCAGTATTTT
>TRBJ1-2|13|.|once|TRBV6-6
CASNKPTATGYTF
TGTGCCAGCAATAAGCCGACAGCGACCGGCTACACCTTC
>TRBJ1-1|15|.|.|TRBV30
CAWSSGRLLNTEAFF
TGTGCCTGGAGTTCCGGAAGACTGCTGAACACTGAAGCTTTCTTT
>TRBJ2-1|15|.|.|TRBV3-1/TRBV3-2
CASSLRRGSYNEQFF
TGTGCCAGCAGCCTCAGAAGGGGCTCCTACAATGAGCAGTTCTTC
>TRBJ2-2|15|.|once|TRBV11-2
CASSLLLAPAGELFF
TGTGCCAGCAGCTTACTCCTAGCTCCTGCCGGGGAGCTGTTTTTT
>TRBJ1-4|15|.|.|TRBV5-5
CASSPPGSTNEKLFF
TGTGCCAGCAGCCCTCCGGGTTCGACTAATGAAAAACTGTTTTTT
>TRBJ2-7|16|TRBD1|.|TRBV5-1
CASSLDTGGTPYEQYF
TGCGCCAGCAGCTTGGATACAGGGGGAACACCCTACGAGCAGTACTTC
>TRBJ1-1|14|TRBD1|.|TRBV5-1
CASSLNDRGTEAFF
TGCGCCAGCAGCCTAAATGACAGGGGAACTGAAGCTTTCTTT
>TRBJ2-2|14|.|.|TRBV7-3
CASGRAGNTGELFF
TGTGCCAGCGGGCGGGCTGGTAACACCGGGGAGCTGTTTTTT
>TRBJ1-2|15|.|many|TRBV18
CASSTESGGNYGYTF
TGTGCCAGCTCAACGGAGAGTGGCGGAAACTATGGCTACACCTTC
>TRBJ2-7|12|.|.|TRBV6-5
CATTDRSYEQYF
TGTGCCACGACAGACCGCTCCTACGAGCAGTACTTC
>TRBJ1-3|14|TRBD1|.|TRBV28
CASSFGQGVRGAYF
TGTGCCAGCAGTTTCGGACAGGGGGTCAGAGGGGCATATTTT
>TRBJ1-1|13|.|.|TRBV5-1
CASHYEANTEAFF
TGCGCCAGCCACTACGAGGCAAACACTGAAGCTTTCTTT
>TRBJ1-2|12|.|.|TRBV7-2
CASSLGPGGYTF
TGTGCCAGCAGCTTGGGCCCAGGGGGCTACACCTTC
>TRBJ2-7|14|.|.|TRBV27
CASSRWQGGYEQYF
TGTGCCAGCAGTAGATGGCAGGGTGGCTACGAGCAGTACTTC
>TRBJ2-3|16|TRBD2|once|TRBV7-3
CASSLTPAGAADTQYF
TGTGCCAGCAGCTTAACCCCGGCGGGAGCTGCAGATACGCAGTATTTT